This T cell receptor beta chain was captured by sequencing in a study of post-analysis software for immune sequencing data. The overall study: Both relapsing-remitting and secondary progressive multiple sclerosis featured among the disease courses, as did progressive-relapsing multiple sclerosis. The study, taken as a whole, reports: Controls had lower frequencies than patients of a few TRBV segments, which included TRBV5-6, TRBV5-1 and TRBV20-1.

Unique molecular identifiers were built into the TCR beta cDNA libraries. TCRdb processed the PCR reads anew with MiXCR; each CDR3 protein has one entry. This sample has roughly 410,000 distinct CDR3 sequences; about a third occur once, and the top ten carry 13%. The CDR3 covers 16 residues. Looked up from germline, CDR1 is SQVTM and CDR2 is ANQGSEA. V lost 6 bases and J lost 4; bases outside the gene matches: 17. On this clonotype itself: No antigen is known for it.

V and J are TRBV29-1 and TRBJ2-7, with 8 bases matching TRBD1. The TCR sequence derives from a girl aged 5 to 17 with multiple sclerosis. Sequenced: blood. The CDR3 region is CSVYLNNQQGVYEQYF. In DNA, the CDR3 is TGCAGCGTGTATCTAAACAACCAACAGGGGGTGTACGAGCAGTACTTC.